These 5 T cell receptor beta chains were all obtained from the same sample, sequenced in a study of shared clonotypes between healthy human individuals. As defined, naive CD8 cells were CD45RO-negative and positively selected for CCR7, with terminally differentiated effector memory CD45RA+ cells excluded. Profiling relied on immunoSEQ multiplex PCR, and the TCRdb table lists in-frame clones only, not all of them. The table has approximately 600,000 clones, approximately 95% seen once. Sequenced material: naive CD8+ T cells sorted from blood. The origin of the receptors is a woman aged 30 to 39 in good health.

J is TRBJ2-3 and V is TRBV29-1, with D hard to call. This CDR3 is 15 amino acids long. V was shortened by 1 base and J by 3 bases, with 14 bases between the two germline ends. The germline CDR1 and CDR2 sequences are SQVTM and ANQGSEA. CDR3 loop: CSVEVVRLGTDTQYF. CDR3 bases: TGCAGCGTTGAAGTGGTAAGGTTAGGTACAGATACGCAGTATTTT.

The V and J genes are TRBV27 and TRBJ2-5, with D unclear. Trimming pared 0 bases from V and 6 bases from J, leaving 8 bases between. Germline CDR1 and CDR2: MNHEY and SMNVEV (reference sequence). The CDR3 sequence is 13 residues long. CDR3 sequence: CASSLSAAQTQYF. The CDR3 DNA sequence: TGTGCCAGCAGTTTATCGGCCGCTCAGACCCAGTACTTC.

The rearrangement joins TRBV7-7 to TRBJ2-1, with 8 bases aligning to TRBD1. The CDR3 has 17 residues. The V and J ends lost 3 bases and 0 bases, in that order; junction bases with no gene match: 7. Germline loops: CDR1 SSHAT, CDR2 FNYEAQ (reference sequence). The CDR3 region is CASSLQTGVASYNEQFF. The CDR3, as DNA: TGTGCCAGCAGCTTGCAGACAGGGGTTGCCTCCTACAATGAGCAGTTCTTC.

The gene calls are TRBV5-1 and TRBJ1-5; D not resolved. Trimming cost V 0 bases and J 4 bases, with 11 bases left between them. CDR3 size: 15 residues. Germline V gene lookup returns CDR1 SGHRS and CDR2 YFSETQ. The CDR3 protein is CASSLDSDSNQPQHF. The CDR3 nucleotides are TGCGCCAGCAGCTTGGATAGTGACTCTAATCAGCCCCAGCATTTT.

This chain connects TRBV19 to TRBJ1-5; perhaps TRBD1 as D (6 bases). Germline V gene sequence: CDR1 LNHDA, CDR2 SQIVND (reference sequence). The CDR3 contains 14 residues. The V end was cut by 7 bases, the J end by 5 bases, with 15 bases between. The DNA for the CDR3 is TGTGCCAGTATGGGGGACACAAGGGATCAGCCCCAGCATTTT. Amino acid sequence: CASMGDTRDQPQHF. The variable domain in full, with the rest retrieved from reference TRBV19 and TRBJ1-5, is DGGITQSPKYLFRKEGQNVTLSCEQNLNHDAMYWYRQDPGQGLRLIYYSQIVNDFQKGDIAEGYSVSREKKESFPLTVTSAQKNPTAFYLCASMGDTRDQPQHFGDGTRLSIL.